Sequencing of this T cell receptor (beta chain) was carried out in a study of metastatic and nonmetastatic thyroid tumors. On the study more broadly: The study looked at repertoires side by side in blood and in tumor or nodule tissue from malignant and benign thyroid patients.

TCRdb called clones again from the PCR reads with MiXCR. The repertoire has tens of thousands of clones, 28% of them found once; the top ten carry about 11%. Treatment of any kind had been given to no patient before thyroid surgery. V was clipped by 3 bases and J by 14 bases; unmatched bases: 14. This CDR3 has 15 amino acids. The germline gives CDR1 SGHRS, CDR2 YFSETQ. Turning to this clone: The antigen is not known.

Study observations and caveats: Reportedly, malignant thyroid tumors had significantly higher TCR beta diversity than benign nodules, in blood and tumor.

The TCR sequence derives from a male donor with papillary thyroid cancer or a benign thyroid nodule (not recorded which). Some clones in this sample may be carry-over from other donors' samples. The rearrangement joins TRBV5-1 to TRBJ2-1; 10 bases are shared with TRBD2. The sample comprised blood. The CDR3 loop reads CASSSASGGLVGEFF. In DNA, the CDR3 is TGCGCCAGCAGCTCAGCTAGCGGGGGCCTAGTCGGGGAGTTCTTC.